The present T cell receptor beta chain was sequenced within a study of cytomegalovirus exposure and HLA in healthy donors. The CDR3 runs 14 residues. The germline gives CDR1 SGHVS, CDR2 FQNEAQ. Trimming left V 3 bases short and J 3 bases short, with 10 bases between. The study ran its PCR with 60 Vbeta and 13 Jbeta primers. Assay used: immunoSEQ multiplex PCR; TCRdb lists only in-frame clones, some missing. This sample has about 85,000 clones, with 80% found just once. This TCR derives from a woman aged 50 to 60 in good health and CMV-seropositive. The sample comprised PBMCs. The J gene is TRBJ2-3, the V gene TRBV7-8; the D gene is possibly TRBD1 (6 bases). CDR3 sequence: CASSFGGLTDTQYF. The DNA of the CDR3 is TGTGCCAGCAGCTTTGGGGGCCTAACAGATACGCAGTATTTT.